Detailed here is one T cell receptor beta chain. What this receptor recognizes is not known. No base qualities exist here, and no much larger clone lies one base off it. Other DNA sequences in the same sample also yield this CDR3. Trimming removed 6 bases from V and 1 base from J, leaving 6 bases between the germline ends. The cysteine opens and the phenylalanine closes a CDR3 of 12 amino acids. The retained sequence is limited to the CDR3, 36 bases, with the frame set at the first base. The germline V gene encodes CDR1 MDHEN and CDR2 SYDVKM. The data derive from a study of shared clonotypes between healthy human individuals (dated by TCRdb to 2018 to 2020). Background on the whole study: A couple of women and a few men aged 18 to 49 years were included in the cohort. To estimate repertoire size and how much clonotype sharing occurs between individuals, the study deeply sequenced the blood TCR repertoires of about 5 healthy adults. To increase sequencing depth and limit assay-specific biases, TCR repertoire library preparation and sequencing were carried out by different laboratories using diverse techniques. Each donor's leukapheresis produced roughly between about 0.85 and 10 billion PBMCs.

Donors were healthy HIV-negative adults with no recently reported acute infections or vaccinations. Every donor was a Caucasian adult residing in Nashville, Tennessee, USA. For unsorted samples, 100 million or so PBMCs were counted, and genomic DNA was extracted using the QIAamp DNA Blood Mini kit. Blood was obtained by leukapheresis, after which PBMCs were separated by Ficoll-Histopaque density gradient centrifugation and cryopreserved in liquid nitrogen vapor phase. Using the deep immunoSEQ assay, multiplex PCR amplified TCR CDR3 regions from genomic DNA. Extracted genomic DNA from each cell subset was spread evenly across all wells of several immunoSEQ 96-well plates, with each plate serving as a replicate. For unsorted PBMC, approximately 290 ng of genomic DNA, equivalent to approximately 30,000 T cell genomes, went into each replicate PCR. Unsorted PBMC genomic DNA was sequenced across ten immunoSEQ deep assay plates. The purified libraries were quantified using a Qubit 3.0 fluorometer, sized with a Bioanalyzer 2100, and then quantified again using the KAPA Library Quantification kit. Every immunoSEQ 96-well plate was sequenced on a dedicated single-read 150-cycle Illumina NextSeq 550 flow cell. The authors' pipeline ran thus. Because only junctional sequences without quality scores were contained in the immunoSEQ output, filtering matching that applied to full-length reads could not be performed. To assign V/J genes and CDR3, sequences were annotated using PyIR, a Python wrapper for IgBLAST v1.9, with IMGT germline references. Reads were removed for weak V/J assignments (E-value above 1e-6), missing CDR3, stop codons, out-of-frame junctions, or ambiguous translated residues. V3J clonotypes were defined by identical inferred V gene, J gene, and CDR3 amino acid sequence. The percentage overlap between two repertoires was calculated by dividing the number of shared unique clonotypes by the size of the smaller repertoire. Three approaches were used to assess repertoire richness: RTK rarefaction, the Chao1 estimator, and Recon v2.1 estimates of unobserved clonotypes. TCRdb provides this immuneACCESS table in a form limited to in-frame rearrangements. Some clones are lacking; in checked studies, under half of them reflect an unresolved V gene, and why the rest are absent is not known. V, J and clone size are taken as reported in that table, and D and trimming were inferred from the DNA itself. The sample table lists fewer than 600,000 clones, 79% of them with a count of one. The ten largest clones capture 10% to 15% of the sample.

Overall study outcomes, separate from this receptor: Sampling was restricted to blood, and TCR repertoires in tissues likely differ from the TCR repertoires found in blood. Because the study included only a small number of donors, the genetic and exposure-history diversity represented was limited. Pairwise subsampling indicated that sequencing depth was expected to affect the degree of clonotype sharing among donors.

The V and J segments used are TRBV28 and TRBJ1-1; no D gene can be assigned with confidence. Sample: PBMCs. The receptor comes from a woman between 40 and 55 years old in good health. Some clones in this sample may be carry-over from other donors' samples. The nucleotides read TGTGCCAGCAGAGCCTCGAACACTGAAGCTTTCTTT. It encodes CASRASNTEAFF.